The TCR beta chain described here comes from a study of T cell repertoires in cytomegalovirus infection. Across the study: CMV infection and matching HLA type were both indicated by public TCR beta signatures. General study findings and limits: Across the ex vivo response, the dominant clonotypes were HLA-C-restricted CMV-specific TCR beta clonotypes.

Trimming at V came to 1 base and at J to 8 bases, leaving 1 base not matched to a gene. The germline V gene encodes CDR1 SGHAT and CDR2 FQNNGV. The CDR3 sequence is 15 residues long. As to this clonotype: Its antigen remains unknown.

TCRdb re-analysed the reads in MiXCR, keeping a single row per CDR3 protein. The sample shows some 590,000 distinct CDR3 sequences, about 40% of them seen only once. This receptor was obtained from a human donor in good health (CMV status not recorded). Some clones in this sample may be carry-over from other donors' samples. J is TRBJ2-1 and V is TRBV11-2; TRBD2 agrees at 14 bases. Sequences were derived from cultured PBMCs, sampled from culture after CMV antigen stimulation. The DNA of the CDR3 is TGTGCCAGCAGCTTAGGGACTAGCGGGAGGTATGAGCAGTTCTTC. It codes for CASSLGTSGRYEQFF.